The present T cell receptor beta chain was sequenced within a study of blood T cell repertoires in COVID-19. Study context: COVID-19 samples, acute and convalescent, were from the United States, Italy and Spain. PBMCs, B-cell-depleted T cells, or T cells provided the cDNA or gDNA that made up the material.

In the authors' methods: Amplifying reference gene primers gave estimates of nucleated cell counts. Produced via immunoSEQ multiplex PCR; TCRdb's table is partial and in-frame only. Clone size and the V and J calls come from that table; the DNA yielded D and trimming. Of about 81,000 clones detected, 88% appear once; the ten largest clones hold about 7%. The CDR3 totals 17 residues. The J segment lost 4 bases and the V segment lost 4 bases, leaving 12 bases of the junction unmatched. Germline CDR1 is SGDLS and CDR2 is YYNGEE. The sequenced sample was peripheral blood. The J gene is TRBJ2-2, the V gene TRBV9, with 8 bases matching TRBD1. This TCR was recovered from a man aged 65 to 85 with acute or convalescent COVID-19. The CDR3 here is CASSPRTGTGGTGELFF. CDR3 in DNA: TGTGCCAGCAGCCCTCGAACCGGGACAGGTGGCACCGGGGAGCTGTTTTTT.